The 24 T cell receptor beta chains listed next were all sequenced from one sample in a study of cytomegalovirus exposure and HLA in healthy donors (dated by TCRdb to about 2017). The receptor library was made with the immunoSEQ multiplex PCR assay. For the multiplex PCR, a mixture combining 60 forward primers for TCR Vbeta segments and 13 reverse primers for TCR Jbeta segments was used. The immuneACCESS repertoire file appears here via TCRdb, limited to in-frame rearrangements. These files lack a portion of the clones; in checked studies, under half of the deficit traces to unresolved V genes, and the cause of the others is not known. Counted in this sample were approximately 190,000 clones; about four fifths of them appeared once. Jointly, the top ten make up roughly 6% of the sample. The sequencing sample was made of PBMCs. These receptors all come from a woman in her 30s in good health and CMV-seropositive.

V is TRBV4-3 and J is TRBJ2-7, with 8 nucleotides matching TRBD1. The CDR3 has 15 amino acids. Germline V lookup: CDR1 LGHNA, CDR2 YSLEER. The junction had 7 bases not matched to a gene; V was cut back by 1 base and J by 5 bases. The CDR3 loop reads CASSQASGGLNEQYF. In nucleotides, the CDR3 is TGCGCCAGCAGCCAAGCGTCAGGGGGCCTGAACGAGCAGTACTTC.

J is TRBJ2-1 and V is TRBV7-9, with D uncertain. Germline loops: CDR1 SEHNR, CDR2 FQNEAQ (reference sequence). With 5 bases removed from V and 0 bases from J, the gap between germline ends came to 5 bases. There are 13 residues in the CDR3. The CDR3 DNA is TGTGCCAGCAGCCCAGGCTCCTACAATGAGCAGTTCTTC. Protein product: CASSPGSYNEQFF.

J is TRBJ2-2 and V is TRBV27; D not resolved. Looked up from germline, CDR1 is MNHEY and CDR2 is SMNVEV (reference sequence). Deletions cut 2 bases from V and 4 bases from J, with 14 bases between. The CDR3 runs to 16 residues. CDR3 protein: CASSLKTTRGTGELFF. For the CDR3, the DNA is TGTGCCAGCAGTTTAAAAACTACCCGAGGCACCGGGGAGCTGTTTTTT.

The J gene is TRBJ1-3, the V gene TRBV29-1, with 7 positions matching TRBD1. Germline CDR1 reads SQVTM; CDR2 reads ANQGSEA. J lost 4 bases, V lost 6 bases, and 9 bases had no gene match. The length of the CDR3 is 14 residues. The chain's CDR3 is CSVARQGAGNTIYF. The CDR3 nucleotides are TGCAGCGTCGCTCGACAGGGTGCGGGAAACACCATATATTTT.

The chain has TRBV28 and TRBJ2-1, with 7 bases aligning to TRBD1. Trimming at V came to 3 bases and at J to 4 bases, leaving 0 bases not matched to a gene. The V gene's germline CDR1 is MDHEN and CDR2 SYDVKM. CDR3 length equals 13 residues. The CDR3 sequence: CASSLTGYNEQFF. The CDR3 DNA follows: TGTGCCAGCAGTTTGACAGGGTACAATGAGCAGTTCTTC.

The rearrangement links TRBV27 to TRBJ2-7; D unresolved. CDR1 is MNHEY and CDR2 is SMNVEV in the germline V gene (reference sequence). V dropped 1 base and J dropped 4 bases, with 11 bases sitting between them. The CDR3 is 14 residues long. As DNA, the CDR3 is TGTGCCAGCAGTTTATATTTCGCGTCTTACGAGCAGTACTTC. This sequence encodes CASSLYFASYEQYF.

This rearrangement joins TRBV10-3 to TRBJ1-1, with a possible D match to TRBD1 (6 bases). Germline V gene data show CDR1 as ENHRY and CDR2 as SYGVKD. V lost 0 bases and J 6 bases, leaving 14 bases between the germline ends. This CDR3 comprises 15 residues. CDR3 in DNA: TGTGCCATCAGTGAGTCTAGGGCAGGGGCCCCTGAAGCTTTCTTT. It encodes CAISESRAGAPEAFF.

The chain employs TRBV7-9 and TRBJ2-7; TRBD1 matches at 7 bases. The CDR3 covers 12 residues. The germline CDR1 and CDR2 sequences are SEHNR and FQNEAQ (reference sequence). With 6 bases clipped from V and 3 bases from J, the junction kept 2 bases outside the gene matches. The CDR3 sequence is CASRQGSYEQYF. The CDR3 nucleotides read TGTGCCAGCAGACAGGGGAGCTACGAGCAGTACTTC.

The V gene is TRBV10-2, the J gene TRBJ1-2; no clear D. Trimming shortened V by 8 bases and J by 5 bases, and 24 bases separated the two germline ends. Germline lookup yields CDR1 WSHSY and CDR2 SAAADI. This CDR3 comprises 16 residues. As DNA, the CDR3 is TGCGCCAGCTCAGGCGGGTCGGACGTTGGTACATATGGCTACACCTTC. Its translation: CASSGGSDVGTYGYTF.

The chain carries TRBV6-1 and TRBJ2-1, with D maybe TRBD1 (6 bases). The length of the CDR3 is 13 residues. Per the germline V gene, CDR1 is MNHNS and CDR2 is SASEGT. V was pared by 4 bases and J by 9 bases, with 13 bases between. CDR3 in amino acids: CASSGRQVAEQFF. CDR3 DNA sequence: TGTGCCAGCAGTGGAAGACAGGTCGCTGAGCAGTTCTTC.

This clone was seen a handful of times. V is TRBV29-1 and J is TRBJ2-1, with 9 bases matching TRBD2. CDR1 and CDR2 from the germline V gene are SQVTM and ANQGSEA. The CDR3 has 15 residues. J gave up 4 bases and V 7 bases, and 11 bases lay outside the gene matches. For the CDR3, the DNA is TGCAGCGCCCGGGGGGCTAGCGGGGAATACAATGAGCAGTTCTTC. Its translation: CSARGASGEYNEQFF.

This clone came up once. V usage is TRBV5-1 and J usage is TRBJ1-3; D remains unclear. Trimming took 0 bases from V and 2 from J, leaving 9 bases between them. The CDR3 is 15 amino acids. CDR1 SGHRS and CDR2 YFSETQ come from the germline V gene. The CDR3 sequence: CASSLDQFAGNTIYF. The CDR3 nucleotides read TGCGCCAGCAGCTTGGACCAGTTCGCTGGAAACACCATATATTTT.

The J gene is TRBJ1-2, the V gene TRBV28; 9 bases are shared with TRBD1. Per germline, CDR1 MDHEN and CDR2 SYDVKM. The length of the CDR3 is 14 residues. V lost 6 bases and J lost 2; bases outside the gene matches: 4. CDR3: CASRSGQGNYGYTF. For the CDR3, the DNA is TGTGCCAGCAGGTCTGGACAGGGGAACTATGGCTACACCTTC.

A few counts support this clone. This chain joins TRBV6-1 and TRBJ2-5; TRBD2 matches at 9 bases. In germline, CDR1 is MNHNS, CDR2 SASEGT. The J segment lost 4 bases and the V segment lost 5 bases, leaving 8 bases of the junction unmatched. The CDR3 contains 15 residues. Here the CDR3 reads CASSHSGGSGETQYF. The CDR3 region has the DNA TGTGCCAGCAGTCATAGCGGGGGTTCTGGAGAGACCCAGTACTTC.

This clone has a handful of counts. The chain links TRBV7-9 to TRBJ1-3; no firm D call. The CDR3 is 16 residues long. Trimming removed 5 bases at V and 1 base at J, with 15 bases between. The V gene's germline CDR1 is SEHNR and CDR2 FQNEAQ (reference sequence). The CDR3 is CASSQPNELSGNTIYF. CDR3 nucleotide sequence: TGTGCCAGCAGCCAACCTAACGAGCTATCTGGAAACACCATATATTTT.

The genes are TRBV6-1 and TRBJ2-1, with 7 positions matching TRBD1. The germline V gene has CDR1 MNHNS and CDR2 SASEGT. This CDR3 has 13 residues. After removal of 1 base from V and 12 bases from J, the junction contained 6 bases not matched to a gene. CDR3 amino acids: CASSEGRGIGQFF. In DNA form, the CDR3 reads TGTGCCAGCAGTGAAGGCAGGGGGATAGGGCAGTTCTTC.

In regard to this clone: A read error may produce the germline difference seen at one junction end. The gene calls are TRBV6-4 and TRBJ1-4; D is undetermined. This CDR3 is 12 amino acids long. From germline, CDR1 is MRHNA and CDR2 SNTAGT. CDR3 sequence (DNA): TGTGCCAGCAGTGACTCGGGCGGGTGCCCCGGGTTT. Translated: CASSDSGGCPGF.

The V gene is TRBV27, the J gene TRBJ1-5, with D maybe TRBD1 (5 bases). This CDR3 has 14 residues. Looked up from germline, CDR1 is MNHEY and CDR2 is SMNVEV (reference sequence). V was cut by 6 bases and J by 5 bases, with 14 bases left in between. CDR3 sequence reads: CASSKGGEHQPQHF. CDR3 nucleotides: TGTGCCAGCAGCAAAGGAGGGGAGCATCAGCCCCAGCATTTT.

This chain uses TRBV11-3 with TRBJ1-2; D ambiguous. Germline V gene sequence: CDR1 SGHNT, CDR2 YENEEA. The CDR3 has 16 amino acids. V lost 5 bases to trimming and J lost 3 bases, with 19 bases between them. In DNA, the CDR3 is TGTGCCAGCAGCCCCTCCCCGGAGATGTGGGACTATGGCTACACCTTC. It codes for CASSPSPEMWDYGYTF.

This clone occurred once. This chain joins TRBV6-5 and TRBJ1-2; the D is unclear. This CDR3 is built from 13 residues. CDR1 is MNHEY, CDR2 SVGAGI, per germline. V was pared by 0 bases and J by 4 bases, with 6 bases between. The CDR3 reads CASSYSYSYGYTF. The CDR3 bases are TGTGCCAGCAGTTACTCTTACAGCTATGGCTACACCTTC.

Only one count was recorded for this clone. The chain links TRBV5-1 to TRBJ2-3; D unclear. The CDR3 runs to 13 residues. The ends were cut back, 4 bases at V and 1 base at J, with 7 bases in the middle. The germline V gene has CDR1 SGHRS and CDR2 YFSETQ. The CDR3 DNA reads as TGCGCCAGCAGCCCCTCCCGCACAGATACGCAGTATTTT. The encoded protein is CASSPSRTDTQYF.

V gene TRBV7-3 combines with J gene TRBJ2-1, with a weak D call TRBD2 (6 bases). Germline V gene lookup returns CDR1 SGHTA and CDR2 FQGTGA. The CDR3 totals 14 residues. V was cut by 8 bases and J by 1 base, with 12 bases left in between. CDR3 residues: CASGTRGSYNEQFF. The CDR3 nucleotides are TGTGCCAGCGGGACCCGGGGGTCCTACAATGAGCAGTTCTTC.

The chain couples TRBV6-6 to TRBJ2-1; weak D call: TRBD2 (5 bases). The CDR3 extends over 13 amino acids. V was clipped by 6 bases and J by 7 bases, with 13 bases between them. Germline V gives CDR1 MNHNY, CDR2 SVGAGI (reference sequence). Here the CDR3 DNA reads TGTGCCAGCAGCAATGGACTGGGAAATGAGCAGTTCTTC. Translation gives CASSNGLGNEQFF.

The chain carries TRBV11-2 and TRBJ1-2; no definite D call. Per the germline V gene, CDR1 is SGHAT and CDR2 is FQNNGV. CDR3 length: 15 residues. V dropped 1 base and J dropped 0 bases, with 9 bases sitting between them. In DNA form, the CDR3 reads TGTGCCAGCAGCTTAGGTTACAGATCTAACTATGGCTACACCTTC. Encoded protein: CASSLGYRSNYGYTF. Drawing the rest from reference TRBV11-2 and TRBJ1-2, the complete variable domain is EAGVAQSPRYKIIEKRQSVAFWCNPISGHATLYWYQQILGQGPKLLIQFQNNGVVDDSQLPKDRFSAERLKGVDSTLKIQPAKLEDSAVYLCASSLGYRSNYGYTFGSGTRLTVV.